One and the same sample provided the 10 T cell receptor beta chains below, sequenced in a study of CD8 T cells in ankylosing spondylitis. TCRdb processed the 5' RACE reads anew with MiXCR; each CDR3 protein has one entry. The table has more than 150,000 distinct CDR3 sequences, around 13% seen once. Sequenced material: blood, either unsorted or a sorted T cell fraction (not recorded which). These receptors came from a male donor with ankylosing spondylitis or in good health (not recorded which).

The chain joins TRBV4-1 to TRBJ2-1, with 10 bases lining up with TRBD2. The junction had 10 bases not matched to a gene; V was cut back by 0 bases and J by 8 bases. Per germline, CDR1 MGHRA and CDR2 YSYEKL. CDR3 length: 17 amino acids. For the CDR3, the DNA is TGCGCCAGCAGCCAAGAGCCGGGACTAAGCGGGAGGGATGAGCAGTTCTTC. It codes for CASSQEPGLSGRDEQFF.

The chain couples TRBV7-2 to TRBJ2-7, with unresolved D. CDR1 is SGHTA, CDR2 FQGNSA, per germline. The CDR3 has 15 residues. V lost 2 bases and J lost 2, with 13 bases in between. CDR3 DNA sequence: TGTGCCAGCAGCTTACGGCTAGATTTCACCTACGAGCAGTACTTC. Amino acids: CASSLRLDFTYEQYF.

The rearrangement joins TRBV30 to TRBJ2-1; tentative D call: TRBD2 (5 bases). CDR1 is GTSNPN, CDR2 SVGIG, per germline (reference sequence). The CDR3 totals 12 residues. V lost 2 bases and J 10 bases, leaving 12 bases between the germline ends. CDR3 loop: CAWSLQEDEQFF. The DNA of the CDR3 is TGTGCCTGGAGTCTTCAGGAGGACGAGCAGTTCTTC.

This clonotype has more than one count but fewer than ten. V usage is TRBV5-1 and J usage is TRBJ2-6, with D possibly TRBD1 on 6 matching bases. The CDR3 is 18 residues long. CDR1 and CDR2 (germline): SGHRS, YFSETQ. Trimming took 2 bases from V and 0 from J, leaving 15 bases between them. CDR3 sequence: CASSFWGTSYSGANVLTF. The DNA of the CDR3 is TGCGCCAGCAGCTTCTGGGGGACATCTTACTCTGGGGCCAACGTCCTGACTTTC.

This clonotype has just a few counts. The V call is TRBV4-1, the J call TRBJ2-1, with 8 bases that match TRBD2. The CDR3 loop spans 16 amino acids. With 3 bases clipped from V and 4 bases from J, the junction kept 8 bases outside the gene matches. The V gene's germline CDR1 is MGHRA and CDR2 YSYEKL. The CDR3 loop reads CASSQTALAAYNEQFF. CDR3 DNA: TGCGCCAGCAGCCAGACGGCACTAGCGGCTTACAATGAGCAGTTCTTC.

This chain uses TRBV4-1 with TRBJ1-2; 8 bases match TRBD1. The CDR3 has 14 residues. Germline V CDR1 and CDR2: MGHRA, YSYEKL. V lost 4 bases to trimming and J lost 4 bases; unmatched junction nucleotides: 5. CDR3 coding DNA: TGCGCCAGCAGCCCCCCCACAGGGGGCTATGGCTACACCTTC. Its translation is CASSPPTGGYGYTF.

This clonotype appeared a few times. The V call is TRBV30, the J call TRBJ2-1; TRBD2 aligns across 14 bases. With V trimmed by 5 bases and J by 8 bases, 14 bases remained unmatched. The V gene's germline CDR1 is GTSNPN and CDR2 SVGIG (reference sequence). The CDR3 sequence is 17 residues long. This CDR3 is CAWGDGPGLAGVYEQFF. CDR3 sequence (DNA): TGTGCCTGGGGGGACGGGCCGGGACTAGCGGGAGTGTATGAGCAGTTCTTC.

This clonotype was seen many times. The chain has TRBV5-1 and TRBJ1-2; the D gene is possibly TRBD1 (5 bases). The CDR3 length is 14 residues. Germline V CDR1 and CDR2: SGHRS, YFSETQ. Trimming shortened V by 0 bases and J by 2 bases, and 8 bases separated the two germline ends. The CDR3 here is CASSLEDRNYGYTF. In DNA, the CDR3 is TGCGCCAGCAGCTTGGAAGACAGAAACTATGGCTACACCTTC. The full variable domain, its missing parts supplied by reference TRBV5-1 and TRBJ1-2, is KAGVTQTPRYLIKTRGQQVTLSCSPISGHRSVSWYQQTPGQGLQFLFEYFSETQRNKGNFPGRFSGRQFSNSRSEMNVSTLELGDSALYLCASSLEDRNYGYTFGSGTRLTVV.

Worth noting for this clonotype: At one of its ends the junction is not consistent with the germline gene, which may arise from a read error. The CDR3 sequence: CATSPSLGPRGFIF. The CDR3 DNA follows: TGTGCCACCAGCCCGTCACTCGGGCCTAGGGGGTTCATCTTC. The chain links TRBV15 to TRBJ2-1; perhaps TRBD1 as D (6 bases). Looked up from germline, CDR1 is LNHNV and CDR2 is YYDKDF (reference sequence). The CDR3 is 14 amino acids.

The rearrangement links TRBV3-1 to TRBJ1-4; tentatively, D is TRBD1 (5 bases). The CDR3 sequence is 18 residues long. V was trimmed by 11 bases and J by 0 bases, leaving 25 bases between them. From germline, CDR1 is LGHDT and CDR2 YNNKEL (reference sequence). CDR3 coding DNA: TGTGCCCGCATGTGGGGCTACAGGCGCCCGGCAACTAATGAAAAACTGTTTTTT. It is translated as CARMWGYRRPATNEKLFF.